The 5 T cell receptor beta chains presented below share a single source sample, sequenced in a study of T cells in Graves' hyperthyroidism and ophthalmopathy (dated 2019 in TCRdb). The protocol used for the library was multiplex PCR. Instrument used: Illumina HiSeq 2000. The TCR beta CDR3 regions were amplified from RNA transcripts. The TCR CDR3 was subjected to a first round of RT-PCR using the HTBI primer set and the Qiagen OneStep RT-PCR kit. Using fastp trimming at Q25 and MiXCR clonotype assembly, TCRdb reanalyzed the public sequencing data and kept in-frame beta chains. Entries are consolidated by CDR3 protein sequence, retaining the most common genes and DNA. This sample lists 250,000 to 300,000 distinct CDR3 sequences; approximately 12% were detected once. Approximately 8.6% of the sample is taken by the ten largest. Sequenced material: blood. These receptors were obtained from a woman aged 25 to 39 with Graves' hyperthyroidism that later progressed to Graves' ophthalmopathy.

The chain carries TRBV9 and TRBJ2-2; 10 positions agree with TRBD2. From germline, CDR1 is SGDLS and CDR2 YYNGEE. CDR3 length: 16 amino acids. The V segment lost 0 bases and the J segment 6 bases; nucleotides outside the gene matches: 5. CDR3 region: CASSVVTGLAPGELFF. For the CDR3, the DNA is TGTGCCAGCAGCGTAGTTACGGGACTAGCGCCCGGGGAGCTGTTTTTT. Full variable domain (rest looked up from reference TRBV9 and TRBJ2-2): DSGVTQTPKHLITATGQRVTLRCSPRSGDLSVYWYQQSLDQGLQFLIQYYNGEERAKGNILERFSAQQFPDLHSELNLSSLELGDSALYFCASSVVTGLAPGELFFGEGSRLTVL.

The sample holds many counts of this clonotype. J is TRBJ1-6 and V is TRBV5-6; D call uncertain. V was pared by 2 bases and J by 11 bases, with 14 bases between. Germline-derived CDR1 and CDR2 are SGHDT and YYEEEE. This CDR3 region has 14 residues. DNA of the CDR3: TGTGCCAGCAGCTTTTCGCCGGAGTATACACCCCTCCACTTT. The encoded protein is CASSFSPEYTPLHF.

This clonotype was picked up many times. The chain recombines TRBV28 with TRBJ1-5; 7 nucleotides agree with TRBD1. This CDR3 region has 11 residues. After removal of 5 bases from V and 11 bases from J, the junction contained 3 bases not matched to a gene. Germline-derived CDR1 and CDR2 are MDHEN and SYDVKM. For the CDR3, the DNA is TGTGCCAGCAGTATCGACAGGGCCCAGCATTTT. It yields the protein CASSIDRAQHF. Using reference TRBV28 and TRBJ1-5 for the parts outside the CDR3, the full variable domain is DVKVTQSSRYLVKRTGEKVFLECVQDMDHENMFWYRQDPGLGLRLIYFSYDVKMKEKGDIPEGYSVSREKKERFSLILESASTNQTSMYLCASSIDRAQHFGDGTRLSIL.

This clonotype was found many times. The V call is TRBV2, the J call TRBJ2-1, with 8 bases matching TRBD2. CDR1 and CDR2 from the germline V gene are SNHLY and FYNNEI. The trim removed 6 bases at V and 6 bases at J, leaving 7 bases unmatched. The CDR3 has 14 residues. The chain's CDR3 is CASRRASGRNEQFF. The CDR3 DNA reads as TGTGCCAGCAGGCGGGCTAGCGGGCGCAATGAGCAGTTCTTC.

In its sample, this clonotype was seen a few times. The chain employs TRBV7-9 and TRBJ2-1; D ambiguous. V gave up 4 bases and J gave up 7 bases, with 8 bases separating them. Germline-derived CDR1 and CDR2 are SEHNR and FQNEAQ (reference sequence). The CDR3 extends over 12 amino acids. In DNA, the CDR3 is TGTGCCAGCAGCTCCAAGGGTAATGAGCAGTTCTTC. It codes for CASSSKGNEQFF.